This entry concerns a single TCR beta chain. V lost 3 bases and J lost 2, with 11 bases in between. This CDR3 region has 14 residues. Germline V lookup: CDR1 GTSNPN, CDR2 SVGIG (reference sequence). This record comes from a study of blood T cell repertoires in COVID-19. Authors' analysis steps: Reference gene primer amplification in the assay estimated nucleated cell counts. Produced via immunoSEQ multiplex PCR; TCRdb's table is partial and in-frame only. Clonal size and the V and J genes are those of that table, whereas D and trimming came from the DNA. This sample carries a few hundred thousand clones, 70% to 90% of them seen once, and the ten largest clones take around 3.3%.

This chain links TRBV30 with TRBJ1-5; D is possibly TRBD1 (5 bases). Sequenced input: peripheral blood. This sequence was found in a young man with active or convalescent COVID-19. CDR3 protein: CAWRPDSGNQPQHF. In nucleotides, the CDR3 is TGTGCCTGGAGACCCGACAGTGGCAATCAGCCCCAGCATTTT.